This record covers a single TCR beta chain. Antigen: not known. Other nucleotide sequences from this sample produce the same CDR3. TCRdb keeps only in-frame clones here, not all; method: immunoSEQ multiplex PCR. This sample carries about 45,000 clones, around four fifths of them seen once, and the ten largest clones take 2% to 2.5%. The sample belongs to a study of OX40 agonist ivuxolimab in advanced cancers. Overall study context: Having had anti-PD-1, anti-PD-L1 or anti-CTLA-4 therapy before was allowed, and approximately 40% had some. Partial responses were achieved by three patients: one hepatocellular carcinoma, two cutaneous melanoma.

Whole-study results and caveats: Mean expanded clone counts were higher in CD8+ than CD4+ T cells.

Germline CDR1 and CDR2: LNHDA and SQIVND (reference sequence). This CDR3 comprises 12 residues. Trimming stripped 3 bases from V and 4 bases from J, with 6 bases between. The rearrangement uses TRBV19 and TRBJ1-2; unclear D gene. The clonotype comes from an adult with an advanced solid tumor such as melanoma, head and neck, liver or kidney cancer. The starting material was CD4+ or CD8+ T cells sorted from blood, obtained in a trial of the OX40 agonist ivuxolimab. CDR3 amino acids: CASSISVYGYTF. CDR3 coding DNA: TGTGCCAGTAGTATCTCGGTCTATGGCTACACCTTC.